The present T cell receptor beta chain was sequenced within a study of regulatory T cells in long-lasting Graves disease. For TCR beta, libraries came from iRepertoire HTBI primers and Arm-PCR of CDR3 regions. One entry per CDR3 protein results from TCRdb running MiXCR on the multiplex PCR reads. The data hold about 540,000 distinct CDR3 sequences, with approximately 12% observed a single time. The time point: newly diagnosed GD, antithyroid drugs for less than 3 months. Generation of the TCR library employed RNA extracted from PBMCs. Patients came through an endocrinology department, and that department was in Xi'an, China. Overall study findings and caveats: Patients with persistent Graves' had lower TCR diversity than newly diagnosed patients.

With 8 bases removed from V and 3 bases from J, the gap between germline ends came to 10 bases. The CDR3 loop spans 13 amino acids. Notes on this clonotype: Its antigen is as yet unknown.

These data were also reused for a study on T cells in Graves' hyperthyroidism and ophthalmopathy. As that report states: Uncontrolled infection, other autoimmune disease, pregnancy or lactation barred patients from enrollment. Every diagnosis used clinical symptoms, serum thyroxine and TRAb, thyroid ultrasound and orbital computed tomography.

Sequenced here: peripheral blood mononuclear cells (PBMCs), sampled at new diagnosis, from a patient treated with antithyroid drugs. The chain combines TRBV12-3 or TRBV12-4 with TRBJ2-2; the D gene is possibly TRBD1 (6 bases). The origin of this receptor is a man younger than 40 with Graves disease. The DNA of the CDR3 is TGTGCCAGCGGGGGCGTTGACACCGGGGAGCTGTTTTTT. Translated, it gives CASGGVDTGELFF.